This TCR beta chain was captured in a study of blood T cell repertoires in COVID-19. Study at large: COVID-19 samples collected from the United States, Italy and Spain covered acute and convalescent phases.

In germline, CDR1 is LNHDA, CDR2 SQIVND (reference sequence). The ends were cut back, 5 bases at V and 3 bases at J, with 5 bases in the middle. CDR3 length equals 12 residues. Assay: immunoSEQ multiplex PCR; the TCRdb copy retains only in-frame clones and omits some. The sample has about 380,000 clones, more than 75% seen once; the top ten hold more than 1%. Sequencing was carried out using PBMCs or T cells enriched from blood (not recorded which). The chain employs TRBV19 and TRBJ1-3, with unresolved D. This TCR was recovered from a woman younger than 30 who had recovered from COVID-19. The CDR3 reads CASSPIGNTIYF. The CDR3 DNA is TGTGCCAGTAGTCCAATTGGAAACACCATATATTTT.